This entry lists 21 T cell receptor beta chains sequenced from one sample in a study of cytomegalovirus exposure and HLA in healthy donors. PCR involved 60 Vbeta and 13 Jbeta primers. Data came from immunoSEQ multiplex PCR; TCRdb stores just in-frame clones and leaves some out. Among about 110,000 clones, 74% were seen once, and the ten largest hold less than 3.5%. Sequencing was done on a sample of PBMCs. Receptors were obtained from a man aged 50-60 years in good health and CMV-seropositive.

A single count supports this clone. Other DNA sequences in this sample translate to the same CDR3. The chain links TRBV6-5 to TRBJ2-7; D not certain. The V gene lost 2 bases and the J gene lost 3 bases, with 8 bases spanning the gap. The CDR3 spans 13 residues. Germline V gene lookup returns CDR1 MNHEY and CDR2 SVGAGI. The CDR3 DNA follows: TGTGCCAGCAGTTACGCTCGACACTACGAGCAGTACTTC. This sequence encodes CASSYARHYEQYF.

A few counts support this clone. This chain connects TRBV7-3 to TRBJ2-5; 7 nucleotides align to TRBD2. The CDR3 length is 14 residues. CDR1 SGHTA and CDR2 FQGTGA come from the germline V gene. Trimming at V came to 5 bases and at J to 4 bases, leaving 7 bases not matched to a gene. The CDR3 DNA sequence: TGTGCCAGCAGCCCCTCTAGGGAGGGAGAGACCCAGTACTTC. Amino acids: CASSPSREGETQYF. The variable domain in full, completed from reference TRBV7-3 and TRBJ2-5, reads GAGVSQTPSNKVTEKGKYVELRCDPISGHTALYWYRQSLGQGPEFLIYFQGTGAADDSGLPNDRFFAVRPEGSVSTLKIQRTERGDSAVYLCASSPSREGETQYFGPGTRLLVL.

V and J are TRBV7-3 and TRBJ2-2; D is ambiguous. Between the trimmed V and J ends, which lost 5 bases and 1 base, there was a span of 8 bases. The CDR3 covers 14 residues. Germline-derived CDR1 and CDR2 are SGHTA and FQGTGA. CDR3 protein: CASSTSGNTGELFF. The DNA for the CDR3 is TGTGCCAGCAGCACATCGGGGAACACCGGGGAGCTGTTTTTT.

V and J are TRBV7-3 and TRBJ2-2, with 8 bases matching TRBD2. Per the germline V gene, CDR1 is SGHTA and CDR2 is FQGTGA. The ends lost 5 bases at V and 7 bases at J; junction bases unmatched: 9. The CDR3 length is 15 residues. The CDR3 DNA reads as TGTGCCAGCAGCGAGGGGCTAGCGGGTCACGGGGAGCTGTTTTTT. Protein sequence: CASSEGLAGHGELFF.

This rearrangement joins TRBV6-4 to TRBJ2-3, with D unresolved. The CDR3 is 14 residues long. CDR1 is MRHNA and CDR2 is SNTAGT in the germline V gene. With 2 bases removed from V and 2 bases from J, the gap between germline ends came to 8 bases. The CDR3 loop reads CASSDSDSTDTQYF. CDR3 bases: TGTGCCAGCAGTGACAGCGACTCCACAGATACGCAGTATTTT.

The rearrangement links TRBV6-1 to TRBJ2-4; 7 bases map to TRBD1. Unmatched junction bases numbered 14, after V lost 2 bases and J lost 1 base. Germline V CDR1 and CDR2: MNHNS, SASEGT. The CDR3 consists of 19 residues. The CDR3 spells CASSENLTGLKLAKNIQYF. CDR3 nucleotides: TGTGCCAGCAGTGAAAACCTGACAGGGCTAAAATTGGCCAAAAACATTCAGTACTTC.

The V and J genes are TRBV29-1 and TRBJ2-3; 7 nucleotides agree with TRBD2. V shed 4 bases, J shed 3 bases, and the junction held 7 bases outside the gene matches. There are 14 residues in the CDR3. Germline V gene lookup returns CDR1 SQVTM and CDR2 ANQGSEA. The CDR3 DNA reads TGCAGCGTTGGGGAGGGTTGGAGAACAGATACGCAGTATTTT. Amino acid sequence: CSVGEGWRTDTQYF.

This clone came up once. The chain carries TRBV14 and TRBJ1-5; D unclear. Trimming took off 4 bases at V and 5 bases at J, with 9 bases between the two ends. This CDR3 spans 13 amino acids. The V gene's germline CDR1 is SGHDN and CDR2 FVKESK. The CDR3 reads CASSPGWDQPQHF. As DNA, the CDR3 is TGTGCCAGCAGCCCGGGGTGGGATCAGCCCCAGCATTTT.

The chain links TRBV6-1 to TRBJ1-2; 10 nucleotides match TRBD1. Looked up from germline, CDR1 is MNHNS and CDR2 is SASEGT. This CDR3 is built from 14 residues. Trimming removed 4 bases from V and 8 bases from J; junction bases left unmatched: 7. The CDR3 bases are TGTGCCAGCAGTGGCCTAGGGACAGGGGTGGGCTACACCTTC. The encoded protein is CASSGLGTGVGYTF.

The chain couples TRBV4-2 to TRBJ2-3, with D uncertain. The CDR3 covers 14 residues. Per germline, CDR1 LGHNA and CDR2 YNFKEQ. V dropped 0 bases and J dropped 3 bases, with 7 bases sitting between them. DNA of the CDR3: TGTGCCAGCAGCCAAGAGCCTAGAACAGATACGCAGTATTTT. Translating it yields CASSQEPRTDTQYF.

The CDR3 DNA sequence: TGTGCCAGCAGCCAAGAGGCTAGCGGGAGTGGAGGGGAGCTGTTTTTT. This sequence encodes CASSQEASGSGGELFF. The V gene is TRBV4-2, the J gene TRBJ2-2; 10 nucleotides match TRBD2. The CDR3 has 16 residues. CDR1 and CDR2 from the germline V gene are LGHNA and YNFKEQ. The V and J ends lost 0 bases and 8 bases, in that order; junction bases with no gene match: 6.

This clone came up once. This rearrangement joins TRBV7-8 to TRBJ2-7; 7 nucleotides agree with TRBD2. There are 15 residues in the CDR3. CDR1 and CDR2 (germline): SGHVS, FQNEAQ. J gave up 0 bases and V 0 bases, and 2 bases lay outside the gene matches. Here the CDR3 reads CASSLAASGSYEQYF. As DNA, the CDR3 is TGTGCCAGCAGCTTAGCGGCTAGCGGCTCCTACGAGCAGTACTTC.

The CDR3 spells CAARQDLKNIQYF. CDR3 in DNA: TGTGCCGCACGACAGGACCTTAAAAACATTCAGTACTTC. This chain connects TRBV6-1 to TRBJ2-4; tentatively, D is TRBD1 (6 bases). The CDR3 is 13 amino acids. Trimming took 11 bases from V and 4 from J, leaving 15 bases between them. The germline CDR1 and CDR2 sequences are MNHNS and SASEGT.

The gene calls are TRBV7-9 and TRBJ2-7; 7 positions agree with TRBD1. The CDR3 length is 15 residues. Germline values: CDR1 SEHNR, CDR2 FQNEAQ (reference sequence). V dropped 5 bases and J dropped 1; count of bases not matched to a gene: 8. This chain's CDR3 is CASSLTGAPSYEQYF. The CDR3 DNA is TGTGCCAGCAGCCTTACAGGGGCTCCTTCCTACGAGCAGTACTTC. The full variable domain, its missing parts supplied by reference TRBV7-9 and TRBJ2-7, is DTGVSQNPRHKITKRGQNVTFRCDPISEHNRLYWYRQTLGQGPEFLTYFQNEAQLEKSRLLSDRFSAERPKGSFSTLEIQRTEQGDSAMYLCASSLTGAPSYEQYFGPGTRLTVT.

The chain has TRBV30 and TRBJ2-1; the match to TRBD2 covers 7 bases. This CDR3 has 15 amino acids. CDR1 GTSNPN and CDR2 SVGIG come from the germline V gene (reference sequence). V lost 0 bases, J lost 5 bases, and 7 bases stayed unmatched. This CDR3 is CAWSVGLAANNEQFF. For the CDR3, the DNA is TGTGCCTGGAGTGTAGGTCTAGCGGCGAACAATGAGCAGTTCTTC.

The chain links TRBV7-9 to TRBJ2-7; no clear D. This CDR3 comprises 13 residues. CDR1 is SEHNR, CDR2 FQNEAQ, per germline (reference sequence). Between the trimmed V and J ends, which lost 0 bases and 4 bases, there was a span of 7 bases. The DNA for the CDR3 is TGTGCCAGCAGCTTAGCCGAGAAGTACGAGCAGTACTTC. Translation: CASSLAEKYEQYF.

This chain links TRBV29-1 with TRBJ2-5, with 7 bases that match TRBD1. The V gene end was trimmed by 5 bases and the J gene end by 5 bases; junction bases not matched to a gene: 8. The CDR3 loop spans 13 amino acids. Looked up from germline, CDR1 is SQVTM and CDR2 is ANQGSEA. The CDR3 bases are TGCAGCGTTCCGGAACAGGGGTGGGAGACCCAGTACTTC. Residues: CSVPEQGWETQYF.

The chain has TRBV6-1 and TRBJ2-1; the D is unclear. This CDR3 is 12 amino acids long. The V end was cut by 2 bases, the J end by 6 bases, with 5 bases between. Per germline, CDR1 MNHNS and CDR2 SASEGT. The CDR3 spells CASSEQINEQFF. The CDR3 DNA sequence: TGTGCCAGCAGTGAACAGATCAATGAGCAGTTCTTC.

This clone has only a few counts. J is TRBJ1-1 and V is TRBV7-8, with unresolved D. The CDR3 spans 15 residues. V was clipped by 0 bases and J by 5 bases, with 13 bases between them. Germline V gives CDR1 SGHVS, CDR2 FQNEAQ. CDR3 bases: TGTGCCAGCAGCTTAGCGGCGTACAGTGGGACTGAAGCTTTCTTT. Translation: CASSLAAYSGTEAFF. Full variable domain (missing parts from reference TRBV7-8 and TRBJ1-1): GAGVSQSPRYKVAKRGQDVALRCDPISGHVSLFWYQQALGQGPEFLTYFQNEAQLDKSGLPSDRFFAERPEGSVSTLKIQRTQQEDSAVYLCASSLAAYSGTEAFFGQGTRLTVV.

This chain joins TRBV7-8 and TRBJ2-7; a weak D match, TRBD2 (5 bases). CDR3 length equals 15 residues. Per germline, CDR1 SGHVS and CDR2 FQNEAQ. Trimming removed 3 bases at V and 1 base at J, with 13 bases between. The CDR3 bases are TGTGCCAGCAGCTTTGATCGGACGGGATCCTACGAGCAGTACTTC. It translates to CASSFDRTGSYEQYF. The whole variable domain, remainder taken from reference TRBV7-8 and TRBJ2-7, is GAGVSQSPRYKVAKRGQDVALRCDPISGHVSLFWYQQALGQGPEFLTYFQNEAQLDKSGLPSDRFFAERPEGSVSTLKIQRTQQEDSAVYLCASSFDRTGSYEQYFGPGTRLTVT.

This chain connects TRBV5-1 to TRBJ2-1, with a possible D match to TRBD2 (5 bases). Trimming stripped 0 bases from V and 7 bases from J, with 17 bases between. The CDR3 runs to 16 residues. The germline gives CDR1 SGHRS, CDR2 YFSETQ. The DNA of the CDR3 is TGCGCCAGCAGCTTGGCAGTAGCCGGGGTTAAGAATGAGCAGTTCTTC. Protein: CASSLAVAGVKNEQFF.